These T cell receptor beta chains were read from a single sample in a study of regulatory dendritic cells for organ transplantation. Libraries were prepared by immunoSEQ multiplex PCR; TCRdb keeps only in-frame clonotypes and omits some of them. Of about 38,000 clones detected, 85% to 95% appear once; the ten largest clones hold approximately 0.12%. The sequenced material came from naive CD8+ T cells from blood. The receptors derive from a human donor in good health. Each CDR3 is given with its conserved first and last residue. D genes are given only for firm matches. A clone size is listed for some rows: how often the clone was seen (once, few, many), or a class if it is expanded.

d_call,j_call,clone_size,v_call,cdr3_aa,cdr3_nt
TRBD1,TRBJ1-1,once,TRBV6-5,CASSYGTGPTEAFF,TGTGCCAGCAGTTACGGGACAGGGCCCACTGAAGCTTTCTTT
TRBD1,TRBJ1-5,NA,TRBV5-5,CASSRTGRGGNQPQHF,TGTGCCAGCAGCAGGACAGGGCGGGGGGGCAATCAGCCCCAGCATTTT
NA,TRBJ2-3,once,TRBV9,CASSEGAGDGDTQYF,TGTGCCAGCAGCGAGGGGGCGGGAGATGGAGATACGCAGTATTTT
TRBD2,TRBJ2-2,NA,TRBV15,CATMSSTAGGPGYGGELFF,TGTGCCACCATGTCCTCCACGGCGGGAGGGCCGGGGTATGGCGGGGAGCTGTTTTTT
TRBD1,TRBJ1-5,NA,TRBV15,CATSRDPPDRGISNQPQHF,TGTGCCACCAGCAGAGATCCCCCGGACAGGGGGATAAGCAATCAGCCCCAGCATTTT
NA,TRBJ1-2,NA,TRBV27,CASSTRGRGSSGYTF,TGTGCCAGCAGTACCAGGGGCCGCGGTTCTTCTGGCTACACCTTC
NA,TRBJ1-3,once,TRBV6-5,CASSYSGGRGNTIYF,TGTGCCAGCAGTTACTCGGGGGGCCGAGGAAACACCATATATTTT
NA,TRBJ2-1,once,TRBV9,CASGGGRYNEQFF,TGTGCCAGTGGTGGGGGCCGATACAATGAGCAGTTCTTC
NA,TRBJ2-7,NA,TRBV7-8,CASSFLGDEQYF,TGTGCCAGCAGCTTCTTAGGAGACGAGCAGTACTTC
TRBD2,TRBJ2-1,NA,TRBV19,CASRQAGGYNEQFF,TGTGCCAGTAGGCAAGCGGGGGGCTACAATGAGCAGTTCTTC
TRBD1,TRBJ1-2,NA,TRBV9,CASSGDSYGYTF,TGTGCCAGCAGCGGGGACAGCTATGGCTACACCTTC
TRBD2,TRBJ2-5,NA,TRBV5-1,CASSGWASGRRGETQYF,TGCGCCAGCAGCGGATGGGCTAGCGGGAGGAGGGGAGAGACCCAGTACTTC
NA,TRBJ2-1,NA,TRBV29-1,CSASSSYNEQFF,TGCAGCGCTAGCAGCTCCTACAATGAGCAGTTCTTC
NA,TRBJ1-5,NA,TRBV19,CASRIRDLGQPQHF,TGTGCCAGTCGAATCCGGGACTTGGGTCAGCCCCAGCATTTT
NA,TRBJ1-1,once,TRBV6-1,CASSEPAEWTEAFF,TGTGCCAGCAGTGAACCCGCAGAGTGGACTGAAGCTTTCTTT
TRBD2,TRBJ2-5,NA,TRBV6-1,CASSATSGGEEETQYF,TGTGCCAGCAGTGCCACTAGCGGGGGGGAGGAAGAGACCCAGTACTTC
TRBD2,TRBJ2-5,NA,TRBV9,CASSSGGGMETQYF,TGTGCCAGCAGCAGCGGGGGAGGGATGGAGACCCAGTACTTC
TRBD1,TRBJ2-7,NA,TRBV4-1,CASVTTPQGARWEAPYEQYF,TGCGCCAGCGTGACAACCCCTCAGGGGGCGCGTTGGGAGGCACCATACGAGCAGTACTTC
TRBD1,TRBJ1-2,NA,TRBV27,CASSLFQGAGGYTF,TGTGCCAGCAGTTTATTCCAGGGGGCAGGTGGCTACACCTTC
NA,TRBJ2-1,NA,TRBV10-3,CAIRQAQNNEQFF,TGTGCCATCCGACAGGCCCAGAACAATGAGCAGTTCTTC
NA,TRBJ1-2,NA,TRBV13,CASSLGPGEDGYTF,TGTGCCAGCAGCTTAGGCCCGGGGGAAGATGGCTACACCTTC
TRBD2,TRBJ2-5,NA,TRBV11-2,CASSLETSGSRETQYF,TGTGCCAGCAGCTTAGAGACTAGCGGGAGCCGGGAGACCCAGTACTTC
NA,TRBJ2-7,NA,TRBV5-4,CASSLWANEQYF,TGTGCCAGCAGCCTGTGGGCAAATGAGCAGTACTTC
TRBD2,TRBJ2-5,NA,TRBV11-2,CASSSPTSGIKETQYF,TGTGCCAGCAGCTCGCCGACTAGCGGGATAAAAGAGACCCAGTACTTC
NA,TRBJ1-1,NA,TRBV28,CASSYPPNHSLGGNTEAFF,TGTGCCAGCAGTTACCCTCCCAACCACAGCCTAGGAGGGAACACTGAAGCTTTCTTT
NA,TRBJ2-1,NA,TRBV15,CATSLGASRYNEQFF,TGTGCCACCAGCCTTGGGGCTAGCCGGTACAATGAGCAGTTCTTC
NA,TRBJ2-1,NA,TRBV5-6,CASTLGRRTYNEQFF,TGTGCCAGCACCCTTGGCCGCAGGACCTACAATGAGCAGTTCTTC
NA,TRBJ2-7,NA,TRBV13,CASSLVSEGYEQYF,TGTGCCAGCAGCTTAGTGTCGGAGGGCTACGAGCAGTACTTC
NA,TRBJ2-2,NA,TRBV2,CASSEFQNTGELFF,TGTGCCAGCAGTGAATTCCAAAACACCGGGGAGCTGTTTTTT
NA,TRBJ2-1,NA,TRBV6-1,CASTGEWGLTNEQFF,TGTGCCAGCACCGGAGAATGGGGTCTTACCAATGAGCAGTTCTTC
NA,TRBJ1-2,NA,TRBV27,CASSLWGFGNYGYTF,TGTGCCAGCAGTTTATGGGGGTTCGGTAACTATGGCTACACCTTC
NA,TRBJ1-2,once,TRBV27,CASSLGGNYGYTF,TGTGCCAGCAGTTTGGGGGGCAACTATGGCTACACCTTC
NA,TRBJ1-1,NA,TRBV28,CASSSDTPGHFHTEAFF,TGTGCCAGCAGTTCGGATACGCCGGGACACTTCCACACTGAAGCTTTCTTT
NA,TRBJ2-5,NA,TRBV7-6,CASSLEIRRQTNQETQYF,TGTGCCAGCAGCCTAGAGATCAGGCGGCAGACTAACCAAGAGACCCAGTACTTC
NA,TRBJ1-4,NA,TRBV5-4,CASSLWGDEKLFF,TGTGCCAGCAGCTTGTGGGGGGATGAAAAACTGTTTTTT
NA,TRBJ2-2,NA,TRBV21-1,CASSRNTGELFF,TGTGCCAGCAGCAGAAACACCGGGGAGCTGTTTTTT
NA,TRBJ2-7,NA,TRBV10-3,CAISEFSSSVNLPTYEQYF,TGTGCCATCAGTGAGTTCTCCTCTTCAGTAAACCTACCAACCTACGAGCAGTACTTC
TRBD2,TRBJ2-7,NA,TRBV7-3,CASSLLAGDEQYF,TGTGCCAGCAGCCTCCTAGCGGGAGACGAGCAGTACTTC
NA,TRBJ2-7,NA,TRBV29-1,CSVESDIPYEQYF,TGCAGCGTTGAATCAGATATCCCCTACGAGCAGTACTTC
NA,TRBJ2-3,NA,TRBV9,CASSVGGGVYDTQYF,TGTGCCAGCAGCGTAGGAGGGGGAGTCTACGATACGCAGTATTTT
TRBD2,TRBJ2-7,NA,TRBV6-5,CASSYSGRSYEQYF,TGTGCCAGCAGTTACAGCGGGAGATCCTACGAGCAGTACTTC
NA,TRBJ1-1,NA,TRBV9,CASSSYRGQGEAFF,TGTGCCAGCAGCTCATACCGGGGGCAGGGTGAAGCTTTCTTT
NA,TRBJ2-1,once,TRBV2,CASSRGSNNEQFF,TGTGCCAGCAGTAGGGGGTCTAACAATGAGCAGTTCTTC
NA,TRBJ2-7,NA,TRBV6-5,CASSGEFGDEQYF,TGTGCCAGCTCCGGGGAATTTGGTGACGAGCAGTACTTC
TRBD1,TRBJ2-2,NA,TRBV6-5,CASSYSTGYRVFF,TGTGCCAGCAGTTACTCGACAGGGTATAGGGTGTTTTTT
TRBD2,TRBJ2-1,NA,TRBV7-8,CASSFGGSQFF,TGTGCCAGCAGCTTCGGCGGGAGCCAGTTCTTC
TRBD1,TRBJ2-5,NA,TRBV7-9,CASSLFETGGETQYF,TGTGCCAGCAGCTTATTTGAGACAGGGGGAGAGACCCAGTACTTC
NA,TRBJ2-3,NA,TRBV27,CASSLSLASTDTQYF,TGTGCCAGCAGTTTATCGCTTGCTAGCACAGATACGCAGTATTTT
NA,TRBJ2-1,once,TRBV21-1,CASSKRRLRRDSYNEQFF,TGTGCCAGCAGCAAAAGACGTCTTCGGAGGGATTCCTACAATGAGCAGTTCTTC
TRBD1,TRBJ2-7,NA,TRBV27,CASGGQGPTAAIEQYF,TGTGCCAGCGGGGGACAGGGCCCCACCGCGGCCATCGAGCAGTACTTC
TRBD1,TRBJ2-3,once,TRBV27,CASRPDRDTDTQYF,TGTGCCAGCAGACCAGACAGGGACACAGATACGCAGTATTTT
NA,TRBJ2-7,NA,TRBV7-9,CASSSQLAPSYEQYF,TGTGCCAGCAGCTCCCAATTAGCCCCAAGCTACGAGCAGTACTTC
NA,TRBJ2-7,NA,TRBV9,CASSPLMESYEQYF,TGTGCCAGCAGCCCCCTGATGGAGTCCTACGAGCAGTACTTC
NA,TRBJ1-2,NA,TRBV28,CASSFGTSNYGYTF,TGTGCCAGCAGTTTCGGGACTTCTAACTATGGCTACACCTTC
NA,TRBJ2-7,NA,TRBV5-6,CASSLSGAYEQYF,TGTGCCAGCAGCTTGTCAGGCGCCTACGAGCAGTACTTC
TRBD2,TRBJ2-1,NA,TRBV27,CASSPMPRVAGENEQFF,TGTGCCAGCAGTCCTATGCCCCGTGTAGCGGGAGAAAATGAGCAGTTCTTC
NA,TRBJ2-1,NA,TRBV6-6,CASSYERKEQFF,TGTGCCAGCAGTTACGAACGGAAGGAGCAGTTCTTC
NA,TRBJ1-1,NA,TRBV7-9,CASSLQTDKNTEAFF,TGTGCCAGCAGCCTGCAGACAGACAAGAACACTGAAGCTTTCTTT